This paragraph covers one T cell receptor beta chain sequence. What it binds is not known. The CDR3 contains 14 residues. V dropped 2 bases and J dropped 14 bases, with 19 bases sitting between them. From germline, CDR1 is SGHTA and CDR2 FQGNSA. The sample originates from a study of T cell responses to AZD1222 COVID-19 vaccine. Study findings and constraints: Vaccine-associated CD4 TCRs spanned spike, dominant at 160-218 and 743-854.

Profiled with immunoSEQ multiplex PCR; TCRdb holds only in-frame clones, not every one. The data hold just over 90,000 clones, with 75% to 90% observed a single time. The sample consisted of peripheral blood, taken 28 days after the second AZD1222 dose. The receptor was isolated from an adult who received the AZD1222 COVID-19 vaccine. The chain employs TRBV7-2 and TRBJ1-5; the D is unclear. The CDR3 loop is CASSLSQWQSPEHF. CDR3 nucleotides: TGTGCCAGCAGCTTATCCCAATGGCAGTCGCCGGAGCATTTT.